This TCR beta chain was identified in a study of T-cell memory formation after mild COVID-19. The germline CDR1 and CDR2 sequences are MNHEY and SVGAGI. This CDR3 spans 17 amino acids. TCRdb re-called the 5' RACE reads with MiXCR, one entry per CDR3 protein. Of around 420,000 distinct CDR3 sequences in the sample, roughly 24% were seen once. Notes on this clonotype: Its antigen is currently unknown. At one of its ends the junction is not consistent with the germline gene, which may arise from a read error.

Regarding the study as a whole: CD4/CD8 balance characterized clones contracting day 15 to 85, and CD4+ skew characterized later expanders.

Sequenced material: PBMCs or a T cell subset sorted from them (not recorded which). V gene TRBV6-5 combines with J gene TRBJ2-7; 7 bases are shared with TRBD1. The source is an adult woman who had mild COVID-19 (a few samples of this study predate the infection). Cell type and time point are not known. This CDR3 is CASSYPTDREGSFEQYF. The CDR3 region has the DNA TGTGCCAGCAGTTACCCTACTGACAGGGAAGGGTCCTTCGAGCAGTACTTC.